These 13 T cell receptor beta chains were all obtained from the same sample, sequenced in a study of blood T cell repertoires in COVID-19. Clones were sequenced by immunoSEQ multiplex PCR, and TCRdb holds only the in-frame ones, with some missing. Of approximately 34,000 clones listed, about nine tenths are singletons. The sample consisted of peripheral blood. The receptors come from a man in his 60s with active COVID-19.

The chain employs TRBV19 and TRBJ2-5; 9 bases are shared with TRBD2. The length of the CDR3 is 18 residues. Germline V CDR1 and CDR2: LNHDA, SQIVND (reference sequence). V lost 0 bases and J lost 2; bases outside the gene matches: 10. This CDR3 reads CASSIDPPISGGQETQYF. The CDR3 DNA reads TGTGCCAGTAGTATAGATCCACCGATTAGCGGGGGACAAGAGACCCAGTACTTC.

In this sample, this clone turned up once. The V call is TRBV6-5, the J call TRBJ2-5; D is possibly TRBD2 (6 bases). Germline CDR1 MNHEY, CDR2 SVGAGI. V was cut by 1 base and J by 4 bases, with 10 bases left in between. This CDR3 region has 14 residues. This CDR3 is CASSYLLGGETQYF. The CDR3, as DNA: TGTGCCAGCAGTTACTTGCTGGGGGGAGAGACCCAGTACTTC.

Worth noting for this clone: Other nucleotide sequences in the sample specify the same CDR3. The chain is built from TRBV30 and TRBJ1-2, with D perhaps TRBD1 (5 bases). The CDR3 is made up of 13 amino acids. Deletions cut 0 bases from V and 8 bases from J, with 13 bases between. The V gene's germline CDR1 is GTSNPN and CDR2 SVGIG (reference sequence). The CDR3 sequence: CAWSVGQGNGYTF. CDR3 DNA: TGTGCCTGGAGTGTAGGGCAGGGAAACGGCTACACCTTC.

V gene TRBV6-6 combines with J gene TRBJ2-7; TRBD2 matches at 9 bases. Germline values: CDR1 MNHNY, CDR2 SVGAGI (reference sequence). CDR3 size: 15 residues. J was trimmed by 4 bases and V by 2 bases; bases with no gene match: 6. The CDR3 nucleotides are TGTGCCAGCAGTTACATTACTAGCGGGCGTTACGAGCAGTACTTC. Amino acids: CASSYITSGRYEQYF.

The chain carries TRBV19 and TRBJ2-5; 8 nucleotides match TRBD1. Per germline, CDR1 LNHDA and CDR2 SQIVND (reference sequence). Unmatched junction bases numbered 1, after V lost 3 bases and J lost 7 bases. The CDR3 has 12 amino acids. As DNA, the CDR3 is TGTGCCAGTAGTATCGACAGGGGGACCCAGTACTTC. Amino acid sequence: CASSIDRGTQYF.

The V gene is TRBV30, the J gene TRBJ1-1; no definite D call. The ends were cut back, 2 bases at V and 2 bases at J, with 9 bases in the middle. The CDR3 runs 13 residues. Germline V gene lookup returns CDR1 GTSNPN and CDR2 SVGIG (reference sequence). The CDR3 is CAWSPSGNTEAFF. CDR3 DNA: TGTGCCTGGAGTCCATCAGGTAACACTGAAGCTTTCTTT. The full variable domain, completed using reference TRBV30 and TRBJ1-1, is SQTIHQWPATLVQPVGSPLSLECTVEGTSNPNLYWYRQAAGRGLQLLFYSVGIGQISSEVPQNLSASRPQDRQFILSSKKLLLSDSGFYLCAWSPSGNTEAFFGQGTRLTVV.

The genes are TRBV5-4 and TRBJ2-5; D not resolved. With 3 bases removed from V and 5 bases from J, the gap between germline ends came to 11 bases. The germline V gene encodes CDR1 SGHNT and CDR2 YYREEE (reference sequence). This CDR3 is built from 13 residues. As DNA, the CDR3 is TGTGCCAGCAGCTCCCCCTTGAGTGAGACCCAGTACTTC. This sequence encodes CASSSPLSETQYF.

V usage is TRBV10-1 and J usage is TRBJ1-1; TRBD1 agrees at 12 bases. Trimming removed 9 bases from V and 2 bases from J; junction bases left unmatched: 1. The germline V gene has CDR1 WNHNN and CDR2 SYGVQD (reference sequence). This CDR3 spans 13 amino acids. In DNA form, the CDR3 reads TGCGCCAGGGGACAGGGGGCTAACACTGAAGCTTTCTTT. It specifies CARGQGANTEAFF.

Details on this clone: The final CDR3 position lacks the conserved phenylalanine or tryptophan, pointing to a likely read error. The chain employs TRBV10-3 and TRBJ2-7; 11 positions match TRBD1. The trim removed 3 bases at V and 1 base at J, leaving 8 bases unmatched. Germline V gene data show CDR1 as ENHRY and CDR2 as SYGVKD. The CDR3 consists of 17 residues. CDR3 DNA sequence: TGTGCCATCAGTGAATGGACAGGGGGCTACGGATCCTACGAGCAGTACTCC. Protein: CAISEWTGGYGSYEQYS.

The V and J genes are TRBV7-2 and TRBJ2-1; TRBD2 matches 8 bases. The germline V gene encodes CDR1 SGHTA and CDR2 FQGNSA. V lost 3 bases, J lost 5 bases, and 6 bases stayed unmatched. The CDR3 contains 15 residues. CDR3 coding DNA: TGTGCCAGCAGCTTGGGAGCGGGAGTCCACAATGAGCAGTTCTTC. Its protein product is CASSLGAGVHNEQFF.

In DNA form, the CDR3 reads TGTGCCAGCACCCTGGCGGGGGGCACCGGGGAGCTGTTTTTT. It codes for CASTLAGGTGELFF. The chain uses TRBV5-4 and TRBJ2-2; TRBD2 matches at 8 bases. The V segment lost 6 bases and the J segment 4 bases; nucleotides outside the gene matches: 5. The CDR3 is made up of 14 amino acids. CDR1 SGHNT and CDR2 YYREEE come from the germline V gene (reference sequence). Full variable domain (remainder filled in from reference TRBV5-4 and TRBJ2-2): ETGVTQSPTHLIKTRGQQVTLRCSSQSGHNTVSWYQQALGQGPQFIFQYYREEENGRGNFPPRFSGLQFPNYSSELNVNALELDDSALYLCASTLAGGTGELFFGEGSRLTVL.

This clone appeared a few times. The chain combines TRBV12-3 or TRBV12-4 with TRBJ1-3, with 7 bases identical to TRBD1. The ends lost 3 bases at V and 7 bases at J; junction bases unmatched: 0. The CDR3 runs 12 residues. CDR3 bases: TGTGCCAGCAGTTTGGACAGGAACACCATATATTTT. It encodes CASSLDRNTIYF.

The chain recombines TRBV18 with TRBJ1-1; a possible D gene is TRBD1 (5 bases). V was shortened by 3 bases and J by 1 base, with 12 bases between the two germline ends. The CDR3 spans 15 residues. Germline V CDR1 and CDR2: KGHSH, LQKENI. CDR3 DNA: TGTGCCAGCTCACCCGGGGGGGGGTCGAACACTGAAGCTTTCTTT. This translates into CASSPGGGSNTEAFF.